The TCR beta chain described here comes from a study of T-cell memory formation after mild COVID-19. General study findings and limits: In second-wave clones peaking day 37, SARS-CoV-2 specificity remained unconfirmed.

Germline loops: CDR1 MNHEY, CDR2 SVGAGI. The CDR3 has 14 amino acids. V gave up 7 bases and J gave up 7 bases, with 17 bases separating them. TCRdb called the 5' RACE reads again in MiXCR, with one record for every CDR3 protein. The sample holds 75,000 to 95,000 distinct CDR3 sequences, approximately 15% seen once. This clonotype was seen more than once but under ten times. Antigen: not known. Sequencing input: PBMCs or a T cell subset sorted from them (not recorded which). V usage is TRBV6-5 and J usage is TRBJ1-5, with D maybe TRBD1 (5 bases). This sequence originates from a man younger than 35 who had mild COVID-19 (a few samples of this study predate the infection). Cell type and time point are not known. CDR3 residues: CASTPGGIGQPQHF. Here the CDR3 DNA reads TGTGCCAGCACCCCGGGGGGTATCGGGCAGCCCCAGCATTTT.